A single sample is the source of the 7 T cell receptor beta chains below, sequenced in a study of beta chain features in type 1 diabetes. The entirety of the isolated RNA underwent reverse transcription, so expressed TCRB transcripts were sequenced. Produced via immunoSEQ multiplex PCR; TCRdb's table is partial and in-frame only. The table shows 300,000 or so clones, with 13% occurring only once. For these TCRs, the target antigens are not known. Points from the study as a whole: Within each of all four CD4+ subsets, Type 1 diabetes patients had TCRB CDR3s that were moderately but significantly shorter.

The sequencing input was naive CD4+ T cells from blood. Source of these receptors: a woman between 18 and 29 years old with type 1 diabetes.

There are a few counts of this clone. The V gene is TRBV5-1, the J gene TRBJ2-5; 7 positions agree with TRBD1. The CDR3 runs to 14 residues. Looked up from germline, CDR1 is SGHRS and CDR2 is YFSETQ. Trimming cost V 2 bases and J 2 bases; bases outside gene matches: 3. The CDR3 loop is CASSFGQAQETQYF. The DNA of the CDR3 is TGCGCCAGCAGCTTTGGACAGGCACAAGAGACCCAGTACTTC.

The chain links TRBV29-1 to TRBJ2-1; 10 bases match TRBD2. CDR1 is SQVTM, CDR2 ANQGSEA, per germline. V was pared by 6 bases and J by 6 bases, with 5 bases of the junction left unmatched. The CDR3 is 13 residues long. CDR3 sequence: CSVIGLAANEQFF. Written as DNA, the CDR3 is TGCAGCGTCATCGGACTAGCGGCCAATGAGCAGTTCTTC.

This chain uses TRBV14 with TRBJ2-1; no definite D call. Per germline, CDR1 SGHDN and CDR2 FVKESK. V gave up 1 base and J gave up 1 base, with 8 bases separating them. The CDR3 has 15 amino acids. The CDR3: CASSQVAVSYNEQFF. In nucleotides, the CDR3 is TGTGCCAGCAGCCAAGTCGCGGTGTCCTACAATGAGCAGTTCTTC.

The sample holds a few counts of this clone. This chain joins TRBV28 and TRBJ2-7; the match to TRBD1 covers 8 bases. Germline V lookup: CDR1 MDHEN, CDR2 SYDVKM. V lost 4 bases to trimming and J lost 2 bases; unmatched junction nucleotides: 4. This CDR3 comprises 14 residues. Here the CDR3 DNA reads TGTGCCAGCAGTTCAGGACAGGGAACCTACGAGCAGTACTTC. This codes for CASSSGQGTYEQYF.

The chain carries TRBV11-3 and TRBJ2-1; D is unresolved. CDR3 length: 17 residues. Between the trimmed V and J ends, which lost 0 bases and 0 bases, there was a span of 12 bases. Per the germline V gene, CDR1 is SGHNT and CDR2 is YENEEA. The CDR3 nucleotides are TGTGCCAGCAGCTTAGATCGGAGCGCGAGCTCCTACAATGAGCAGTTCTTC. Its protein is CASSLDRSASSYNEQFF.

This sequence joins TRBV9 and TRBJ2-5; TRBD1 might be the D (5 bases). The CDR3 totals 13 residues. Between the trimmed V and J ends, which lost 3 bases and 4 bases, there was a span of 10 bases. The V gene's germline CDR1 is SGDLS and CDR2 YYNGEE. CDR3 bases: TGTGCCAGCAGCGGGGGCAGCCTAGAGACCCAGTACTTC. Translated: CASSGGSLETQYF.

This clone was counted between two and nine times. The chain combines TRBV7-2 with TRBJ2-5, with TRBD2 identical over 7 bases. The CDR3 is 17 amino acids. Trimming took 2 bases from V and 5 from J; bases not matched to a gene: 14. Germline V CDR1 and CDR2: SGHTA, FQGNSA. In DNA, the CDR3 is TGTGCCAGCAGCTTACTTCCCTCGGGGCGGGGAGGGGAGACCCAGTACTTC. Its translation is CASSLLPSGRGGETQYF. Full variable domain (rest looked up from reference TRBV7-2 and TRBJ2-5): GAGVSQSPSNKVTEKGKDVELRCDPISGHTALYWYRQSLGQGLEFLIYFQGNSAPDKSGLPSDRFSAERTGGSVSTLTIQRTQQEDSAVYLCASSLLPSGRGGETQYFGPGTRLLVL.